This T cell receptor (beta chain) was sequenced for a study of blood T cell repertoires in COVID-19. Study details: Samples came from the United States, Italy and Spain, spanning acute and convalescent COVID-19. PBMCs, B-cell-depleted T cells, or T cells provided the cDNA or gDNA that made up the material.

Original handling: Reference gene primer amplification yielded estimated nucleated cell counts. Assay: immunoSEQ multiplex PCR; the TCRdb copy retains only in-frame clones and omits some. Clone size and V and J calls were adopted from that table, with D and trimming inferred from the DNA. Altogether 200,000 to 250,000 clones are present, roughly 85% being singletons, with the ten largest covering about 3%. The source is a man aged 45 to 65 who had recovered from COVID-19. The source material was peripheral blood.

The CDR3 protein is CASSPSWTGGEQYF. The CDR3 bases are TGTGCCAGCAGTCCAAGTTGGACAGGGGGCGAGCAGTACTTC. This rearrangement joins TRBV27 to TRBJ2-7, with 10 bases aligning to TRBD1. From germline, CDR1 is MNHEY and CDR2 SMNVEV (reference sequence). V gave up 5 bases and J gave up 6 bases; unmatched junction bases: 7. The CDR3 runs to 14 residues.